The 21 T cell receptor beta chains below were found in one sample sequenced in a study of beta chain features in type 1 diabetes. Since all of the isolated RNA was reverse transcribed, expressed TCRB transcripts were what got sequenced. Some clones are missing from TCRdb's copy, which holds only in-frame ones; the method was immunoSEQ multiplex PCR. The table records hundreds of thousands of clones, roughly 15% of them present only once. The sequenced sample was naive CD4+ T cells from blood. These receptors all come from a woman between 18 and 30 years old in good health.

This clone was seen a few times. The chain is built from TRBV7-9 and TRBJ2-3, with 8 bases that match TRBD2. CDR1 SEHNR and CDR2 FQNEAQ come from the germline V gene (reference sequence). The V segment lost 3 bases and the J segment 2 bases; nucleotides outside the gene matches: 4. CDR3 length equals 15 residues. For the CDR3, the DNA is TGTGCCAGCAGCTTTACTAGCGGATTCACAGATACGCAGTATTTT. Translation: CASSFTSGFTDTQYF.

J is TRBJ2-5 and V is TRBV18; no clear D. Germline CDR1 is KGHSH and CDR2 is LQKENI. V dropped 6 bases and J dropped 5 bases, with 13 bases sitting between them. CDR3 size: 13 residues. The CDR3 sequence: CASSPRSRETQYF. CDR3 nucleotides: TGTGCCAGCTCCCCAAGGAGTAGGGAGACCCAGTACTTC. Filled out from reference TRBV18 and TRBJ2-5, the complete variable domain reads NAGVMQNPRHLVRRRGQEARLRCSPMKGHSHVYWYRQLPEEGLKFMVYLQKENIIDESGMPKERFSAEFPKEGPSILRIQQVVRGDSAAYFCASSPRSRETQYFGPGTRLLVL.

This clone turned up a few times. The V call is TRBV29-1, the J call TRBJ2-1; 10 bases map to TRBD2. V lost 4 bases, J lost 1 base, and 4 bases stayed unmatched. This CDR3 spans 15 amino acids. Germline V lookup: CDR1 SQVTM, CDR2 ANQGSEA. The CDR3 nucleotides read TGCAGCGTTGTTCCACTAGCGGGGTCCTACAATGAGCAGTTCTTC. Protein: CSVVPLAGSYNEQFF.

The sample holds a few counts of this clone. CDR3 sequence: CASSSRLVQFF. CDR3 DNA: TGTGCCAGCAGCTCCCGGTTGGTACAGTTCTTC. The V gene is TRBV7-2, the J gene TRBJ2-1; D call uncertain. There are 11 residues in the CDR3. Germline V gene sequence: CDR1 SGHTA, CDR2 FQGNSA. V gave up 4 bases and J gave up 13 bases, with 11 bases separating them.

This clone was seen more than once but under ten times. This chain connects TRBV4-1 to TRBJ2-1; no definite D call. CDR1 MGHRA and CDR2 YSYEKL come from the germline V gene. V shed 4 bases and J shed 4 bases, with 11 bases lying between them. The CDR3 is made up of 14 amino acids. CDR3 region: CASSRGLPYNEQFF. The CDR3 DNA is TGCGCCAGCAGCCGAGGCTTACCATACAATGAGCAGTTCTTC.

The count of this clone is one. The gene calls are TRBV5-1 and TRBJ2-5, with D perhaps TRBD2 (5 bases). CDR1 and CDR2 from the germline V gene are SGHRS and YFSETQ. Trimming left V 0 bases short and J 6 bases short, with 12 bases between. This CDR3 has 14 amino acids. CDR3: CASSLVVGVQTQYF. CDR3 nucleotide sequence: TGCGCCAGCAGCTTGGTCGTGGGAGTGCAGACCCAGTACTTC. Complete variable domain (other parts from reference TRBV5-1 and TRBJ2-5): KAGVTQTPRYLIKTRGQQVTLSCSPISGHRSVSWYQQTPGQGLQFLFEYFSETQRNKGNFPGRFSGRQFSNSRSEMNVSTLELGDSALYLCASSLVVGVQTQYFGPGTRLLVL.

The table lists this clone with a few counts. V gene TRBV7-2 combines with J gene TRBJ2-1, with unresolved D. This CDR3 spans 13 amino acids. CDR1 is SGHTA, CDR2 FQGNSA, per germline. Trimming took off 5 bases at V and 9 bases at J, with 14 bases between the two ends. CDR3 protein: CASSVTGLGEQFF. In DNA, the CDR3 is TGTGCCAGCAGCGTAACTGGATTGGGTGAGCAGTTCTTC. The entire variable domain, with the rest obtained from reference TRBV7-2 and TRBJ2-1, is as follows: GAGVSQSPSNKVTEKGKDVELRCDPISGHTALYWYRQSLGQGLEFLIYFQGNSAPDKSGLPSDRFSAERTGGSVSTLTIQRTQQEDSAVYLCASSVTGLGEQFFGPGTRLTVL.

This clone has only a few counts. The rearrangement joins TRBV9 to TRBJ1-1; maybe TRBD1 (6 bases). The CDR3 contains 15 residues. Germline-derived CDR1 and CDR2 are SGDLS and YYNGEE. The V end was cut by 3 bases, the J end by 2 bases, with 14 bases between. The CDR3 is CASSGGGSINTEAFF. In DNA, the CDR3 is TGTGCCAGCAGCGGAGGGGGGAGCATCAACACTGAAGCTTTCTTT.

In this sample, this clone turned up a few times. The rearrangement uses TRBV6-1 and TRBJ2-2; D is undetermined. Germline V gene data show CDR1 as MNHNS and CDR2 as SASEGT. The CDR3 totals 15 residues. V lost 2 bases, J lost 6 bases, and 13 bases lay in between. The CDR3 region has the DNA TGTGCCAGCAGTGAATGGGGTGGCCCCGCCGGGGAGCTGTTTTTT. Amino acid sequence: CASSEWGGPAGELFF.

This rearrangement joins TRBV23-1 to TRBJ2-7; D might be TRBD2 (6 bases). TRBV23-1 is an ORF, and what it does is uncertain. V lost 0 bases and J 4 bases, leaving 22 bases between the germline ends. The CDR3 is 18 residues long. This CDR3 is CASSQSDRETFYRYEQYF. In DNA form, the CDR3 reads TGCGCCAGCAGTCAATCCGACCGGGAGACCTTCTATCGGTACGAGCAGTACTTC.

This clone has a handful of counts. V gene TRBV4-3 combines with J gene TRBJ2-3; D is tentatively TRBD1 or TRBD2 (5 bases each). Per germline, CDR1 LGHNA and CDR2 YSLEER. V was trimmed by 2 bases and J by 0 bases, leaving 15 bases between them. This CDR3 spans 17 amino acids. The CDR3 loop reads CASSQRGWDLSTDTQYF. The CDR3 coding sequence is TGCGCCAGCAGCCAACGAGGGTGGGACCTTAGCACAGATACGCAGTATTTT.

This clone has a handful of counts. For the CDR3, the DNA is TGTGCCAGCAGCGTGGGAGGGAACAATCAGCCCCAGCATTTT. This translates into CASSVGGNNQPQHF. The J gene is TRBJ1-5, the V gene TRBV9; D gene unclear. The CDR3 extends over 14 amino acids. V was shortened by 2 bases and J by 3 bases, with 9 bases between the two germline ends. Looked up from germline, CDR1 is SGDLS and CDR2 is YYNGEE.

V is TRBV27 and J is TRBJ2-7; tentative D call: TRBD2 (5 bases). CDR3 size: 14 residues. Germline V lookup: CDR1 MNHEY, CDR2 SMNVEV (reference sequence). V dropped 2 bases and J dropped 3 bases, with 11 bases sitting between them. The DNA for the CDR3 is TGTGCCAGCAGTTTAAGGGAGACCAGCTACGAGCAGTACTTC. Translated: CASSLRETSYEQYF.

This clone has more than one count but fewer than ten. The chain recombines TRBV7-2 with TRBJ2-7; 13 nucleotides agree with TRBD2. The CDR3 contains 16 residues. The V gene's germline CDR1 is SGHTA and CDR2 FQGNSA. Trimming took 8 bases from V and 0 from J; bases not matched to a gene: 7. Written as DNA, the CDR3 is TGTGCCAGCCTCGAGGGACTAGCGGGACTCTCCTACGAGCAGTACTTC. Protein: CASLEGLAGLSYEQYF.

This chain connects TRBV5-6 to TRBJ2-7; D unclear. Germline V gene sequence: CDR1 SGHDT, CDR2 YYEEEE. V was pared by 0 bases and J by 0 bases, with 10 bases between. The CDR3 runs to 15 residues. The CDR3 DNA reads TGTGCCAGCAGCTTGGCCGGGCCCGGCTCCTACGAGCAGTACTTC. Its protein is CASSLAGPGSYEQYF.

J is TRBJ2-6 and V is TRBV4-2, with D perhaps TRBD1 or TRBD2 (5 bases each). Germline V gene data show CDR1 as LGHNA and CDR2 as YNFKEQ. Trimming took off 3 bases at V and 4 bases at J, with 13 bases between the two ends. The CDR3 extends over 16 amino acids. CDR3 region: CASSQGQGPGANVLTF. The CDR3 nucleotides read TGTGCCAGCAGCCAGGGCCAGGGACCGGGGGCCAACGTCCTGACTTTC.

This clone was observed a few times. CDR3 nucleotide sequence: TGTGCCAGCCGTAAAGGGTGGCAGGTCTCTGGAAACACCATATATTTT. Translating it yields CASRKGWQVSGNTIYF. This chain uses TRBV6-1 with TRBJ1-3; D ambiguous. Trimming took off 8 bases at V and 0 bases at J, with 17 bases between the two ends. CDR1 is MNHNS, CDR2 SASEGT, per germline. The CDR3 sequence is 16 residues long.

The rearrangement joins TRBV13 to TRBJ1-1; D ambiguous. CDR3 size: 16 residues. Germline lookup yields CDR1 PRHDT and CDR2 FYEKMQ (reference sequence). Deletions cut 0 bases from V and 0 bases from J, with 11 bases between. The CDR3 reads CASSLGHLLVNTEAFF. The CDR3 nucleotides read TGTGCCAGCAGCTTAGGACACCTCCTGGTGAACACTGAAGCTTTCTTT.

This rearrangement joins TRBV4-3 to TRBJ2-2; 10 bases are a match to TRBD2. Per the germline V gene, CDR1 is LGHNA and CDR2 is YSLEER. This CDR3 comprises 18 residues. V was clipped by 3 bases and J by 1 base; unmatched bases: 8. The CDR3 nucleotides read TGCGCCAGCAGCCATGAGAGCGGGAGGGCCGGGAACACCGGGGAGCTGTTTTTT. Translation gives CASSHESGRAGNTGELFF.

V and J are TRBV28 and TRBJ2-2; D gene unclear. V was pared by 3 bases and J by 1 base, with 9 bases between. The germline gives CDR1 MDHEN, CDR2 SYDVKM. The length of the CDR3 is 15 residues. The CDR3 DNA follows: TGTGCCAGCAGTTTGGGCCAGTTGAACACCGGGGAGCTGTTTTTT. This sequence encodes CASSLGQLNTGELFF.

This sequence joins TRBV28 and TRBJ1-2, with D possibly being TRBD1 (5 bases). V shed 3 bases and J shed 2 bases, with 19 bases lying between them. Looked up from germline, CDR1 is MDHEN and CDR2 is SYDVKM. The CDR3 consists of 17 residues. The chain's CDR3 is CASSLEGLFTSNYGYTF. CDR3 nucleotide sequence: TGTGCCAGCAGTTTGGAGGGGCTGTTCACTTCGAACTATGGCTACACCTTC.